Below, 4 T cell receptor beta chains from the same sample are listed, as sequenced in a study of STAT5B mutations in CD4+ large granular lymphocyte leukemia. Libraries were prepared by immunoSEQ multiplex PCR; TCRdb keeps only in-frame clonotypes and omits some of them. The repertoire holds tens of thousands of clones, with 82% as singletons. The sequenced sample consisted of CD4+ T cells from blood buffy coats. Source of these receptors: a human donor in good health.

The chain uses TRBV11-2 and TRBJ2-1, with TRBD1 identical over 8 bases. V was clipped by 4 bases and J by 3 bases; unmatched bases: 8. There are 16 residues in the CDR3. Germline V gives CDR1 SGHAT, CDR2 FQNNGV. The CDR3 DNA is TGTGCCAGCAGCTCTCCTGGACAGGGAGGCTACAATGAGCAGTTCTTC. Translating gives CASSSPGQGGYNEQFF.

This chain links TRBV5-6 with TRBJ1-1; D remains ambiguous. The germline CDR1 and CDR2 sequences are SGHDT and YYEEEE. The CDR3 runs to 14 residues. Between the trimmed V and J ends, which lost 2 bases and 0 bases, there was a span of 8 bases. The CDR3 reads CASSFGSLNTEAFF. CDR3 nucleotides: TGTGCCAGCAGCTTCGGCAGTTTGAACACTGAAGCTTTCTTT.

The chain employs TRBV5-1 and TRBJ2-3; perhaps D is TRBD1 or TRBD2 (5 bases each). V gave up 7 bases and J gave up 5 bases, with 17 bases separating them. Germline CDR1 is SGHRS and CDR2 is YFSETQ. The CDR3 is 14 amino acids. The CDR3 loop reads CASAPAVGGDTQYF. DNA for the CDR3: TGCGCCAGCGCCCCGGCAGTTGGGGGAGATACGCAGTATTTT.

V and J are TRBV30 and TRBJ1-2; 8 nucleotides match TRBD1. J gave up 2 bases and V 3 bases, and 11 bases lay outside the gene matches. The length of the CDR3 is 16 residues. The germline CDR1 and CDR2 sequences are GTSNPN and SVGIG (reference sequence). The CDR3 sequence is CAWSAVGQGGNYGYTF. CDR3 bases: TGTGCCTGGAGCGCTGTCGGACAGGGCGGCAACTATGGCTACACCTTC.